Listed below are T cell receptor beta chains from one sample, sequenced in a study of blood T cell repertoires in COVID-19. Data came from immunoSEQ multiplex PCR; TCRdb stores just in-frame clones and leaves some out. The sample shows 40,000 to 50,000 clones, 88% of them seen only once. Specimen: peripheral blood. The source of these receptors is a man in his fifties or sixties with active COVID-19. Both conserved end residues are part of each CDR3. A D gene is named only where the DNA matches it firmly. Clone sizes are given selectively: once, few, many, or a class where the clone is expanded.

length	V	D	size	J	CDR3	DNA
13	TRBV9	TRBD1	NA	TRBJ2-7	CASSPRQGNEQYF	TGTGCCAGCAGCCCCCGACAGGGCAACGAGCAGTACTTC
16	TRBV5-4	TRBD2	NA	TRBJ2-2	CASSLKLAGGIGELFF	TGTGCCAGCAGCTTGAAATTAGCGGGGGGTATAGGGGAGCTGTTTTTT
17	TRBV7-8	NA	NA	TRBJ1-3	CASSHPGGVVSGNTIYF	TGTGCCAGCAGCCATCCCGGGGGAGTGGTATCTGGAAACACCATATATTTT
14	TRBV15	TRBD2	NA	TRBJ2-1	CATSRGLAGYEQFF	TGTGCCACCAGCAGGGGACTAGCGGGGTATGAGCAGTTCTTC
15	TRBV4-1	TRBD1	few	TRBJ2-7	CASSLRQGPSWEQYF	TGCGCCAGCAGCCTACGACAGGGCCCTTCCTGGGAGCAGTACTTC
14	TRBV19	TRBD1	NA	TRBJ1-2	CASSTSRDSDGYTF	TGTGCCAGTAGTACGTCGCGGGACAGTGACGGCTACACCTTC
15	TRBV18	TRBD2	NA	TRBJ2-5	CASSRGLAGQETQYF	TGTGCCAGCTCCCGAGGACTAGCGGGGCAAGAGACCCAGTACTTC
14	TRBV27	NA	NA	TRBJ1-2	CASSFQTGGGGYTF	TGTGCCAGCAGTTTTCAGACAGGTGGGGGTGGCTACACCTTC
15	TRBV5-8	TRBD1	NA	TRBJ2-7	CASSWRGTGAYEQYF	TGTGCCAGCAGCTGGAGAGGGACAGGGGCCTACGAGCAGTACTTC
13	TRBV6-5	NA	NA	TRBJ1-2	CASAGMANYGYTF	TGTGCCAGCGCCGGGATGGCTAACTATGGCTACACCTTC
14	TRBV28	TRBD1	NA	TRBJ1-4	CASSLQGGSEKLFF	TGTGCCAGCAGTTTACAGGGGGGATCTGAAAAACTGTTTTTT
14	TRBV19	NA	NA	TRBJ2-7	CASTPALGTYEQYF	TGTGCCAGTACGCCGGCACTAGGGACCTACGAGCAGTACTTC
16	TRBV5-1	TRBD1	once	TRBJ2-3	CASSRATGGETNTQYF	TGCGCCAGCAGCCGAGCCACAGGGGGCGAGACGAATACGCAGTATTTT
17	TRBV18	TRBD1	NA	TRBJ2-3	CASSLTPGTGSRDTQYF	TGTGCCAGCTCACTGACTCCCGGGACAGGTAGTAGGGATACGCAGTATTTT
11	TRBV11-3	NA	NA	TRBJ2-3	CASSLGREQYF	TGTGCCAGCAGCTTGGGGCGGGAGCAGTATTTT
12	TRBV4-2	TRBD2	NA	TRBJ2-5	CASSQDGTRQYF	TGTGCCAGCAGCCAAGATGGGACTAGGCAGTACTTC
16	TRBV4-2	TRBD1	NA	TRBJ1-5	CASSHADRDSNQPQHF	TGTGCCAGCAGCCATGCCGACAGGGATAGCAATCAGCCCCAGCATTTT
16	TRBV7-2	TRBD1	NA	TRBJ2-1	CASSLAGTGGYNEQFF	TGTGCCAGCAGCTTAGCCGGGACAGGGGGGTACAATGAGCAGTTCTTC
14	TRBV9	NA	few	TRBJ2-7	CASSGGDPRGKQYF	TGTGCCAGCAGCGGCGGGGACCCTCGAGGCAAGCAGTACTTC
14	TRBV7-9	NA	NA	TRBJ1-1	CASSLEELLTEAFF	TGTGCCAGCAGCTTAGAGGAGCTTCTTACTGAAGCTTTCTTT
15	TRBV4-1	NA	NA	TRBJ2-7	CASSQNPAASYEQYF	TGCGCCAGCAGCCAAAATCCGGCGGCCTCCTACGAGCAGTACTTC
16	TRBV5-8	TRBD1	once	TRBJ2-4	CASSSTGLGDKNIQYF	TGTGCCAGCAGCTCGACAGGGTTAGGAGACAAAAACATTCAGTACTTC
17	TRBV7-8	TRBD1	NA	TRBJ2-5	CASSPIRFPGQQETQYF	TGTGCCAGCAGCCCTATACGATTTCCGGGACAGCAAGAGACCCAGTACTTC
17	TRBV4-2	TRBD2	NA	TRBJ2-1	CASSPPAGGPYHNEQFF	TGTGCCAGCAGCCCCCCGGCGGGAGGGCCGTATCACAATGAGCAGTTCTTC
15	TRBV18	NA	NA	TRBJ2-3	CASSPQGFSTDTQYF	TGTGCCAGCTCCCCTCAGGGGTTTAGCACAGATACGCAGTATTTT
16	TRBV11-1	NA	NA	TRBJ2-7	CASSLGDPREAYEQYF	TGTGCCAGCAGCTTAGGCGATCCCAGGGAGGCCTACGAGCAGTACTTC
17	TRBV9	TRBD2	NA	TRBJ2-2	CASSDTRGEIAAGELFF	TGTGCCAGCAGTGATACGCGGGGGGAAATTGCGGCCGGGGAGCTGTTTTTT
14	TRBV11-2	NA	NA	TRBJ2-7	CASSSPGGYYEQYF	TGTGCCAGCAGCTCCCCCGGGGGTTACTACGAGCAGTACTTC
14	TRBV10-1	NA	NA	TRBJ1-6	CASSNGRGNSPLHF	TGCGCCAGCAGTAACGGCAGGGGAAATTCACCCCTCCACTTT
15	TRBV30	NA	NA	TRBJ2-1	CAWSGGSASYNEQFF	TGTGCCTGGAGTGGTGGGAGTGCGTCCTACAATGAGCAGTTCTTC
13	TRBV6-5	NA	NA	TRBJ1-1	CASSYESRTEAFF	TGTGCCAGCAGTTACGAGTCGCGGACTGAAGCTTTCTTT
16	TRBV6-5	NA	NA	TRBJ1-6	CASSYSRTVYNSPLHF	TGTGCCAGCAGTTACTCCCGGACAGTCTATAATTCACCCCTCCACTTT
16	TRBV7-2	NA	NA	TRBJ1-3	CASSLSGGGEADTIYF	TGTGCCAGCAGCTTATCAGGAGGGGGGGAAGCGGACACCATATATTTT
13	TRBV19	TRBD2	NA	TRBJ2-7	CATSGLAGGEQYF	TGTGCCACCTCGGGACTAGCGGGAGGCGAGCAGTACTTC
15	TRBV6-5	NA	NA	TRBJ2-1	CASTKTRGKNNEQFF	TGTGCCAGCACCAAGACTAGAGGAAAGAACAATGAGCAGTTCTTC
16	TRBV6-5	NA	few	TRBJ1-6	CASSYFSPESNSPLHF	TGTGCCAGCAGTTACTTCTCCCCGGAGAGTAATTCACCCCTCCACTTT
15	TRBV19	NA	NA	TRBJ1-5	CASSKLKGEGQPQHF	TGTGCCAGTAGTAAGTTGAAGGGAGAGGGTCAGCCCCAGCATTTT
15	TRBV4-3	NA	NA	TRBJ2-3	CASSQGYGGTDTQYF	TGCGCCAGCAGCCAAGGATACGGGGGAACAGATACGCAGTATTTT
16	TRBV5-5	TRBD1	NA	TRBJ2-5	CASSLAVGTGQETQYF	TGTGCCAGCAGCTTGGCGGTAGGGACAGGGCAAGAGACCCAGTACTTC
15	TRBV19	NA	NA	TRBJ1-6	CASSKRTADNSPLHF	TGTGCCAGTAGTAAGAGGACAGCGGATAATTCACCCCTCCACTTT